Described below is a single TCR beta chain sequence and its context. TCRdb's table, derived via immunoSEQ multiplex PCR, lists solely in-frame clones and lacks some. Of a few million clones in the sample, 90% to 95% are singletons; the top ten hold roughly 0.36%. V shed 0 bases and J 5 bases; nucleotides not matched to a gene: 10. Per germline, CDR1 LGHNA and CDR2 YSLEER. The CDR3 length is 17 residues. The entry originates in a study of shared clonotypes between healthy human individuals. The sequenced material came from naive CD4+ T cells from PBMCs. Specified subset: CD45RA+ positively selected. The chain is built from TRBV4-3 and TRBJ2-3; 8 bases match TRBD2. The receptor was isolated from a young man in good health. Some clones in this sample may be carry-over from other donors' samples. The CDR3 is CASSQDGVGLAGDTQYF. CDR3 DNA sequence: TGCGCCAGCAGCCAAGATGGGGTGGGGCTAGCGGGAGATACGCAGTATTTT.